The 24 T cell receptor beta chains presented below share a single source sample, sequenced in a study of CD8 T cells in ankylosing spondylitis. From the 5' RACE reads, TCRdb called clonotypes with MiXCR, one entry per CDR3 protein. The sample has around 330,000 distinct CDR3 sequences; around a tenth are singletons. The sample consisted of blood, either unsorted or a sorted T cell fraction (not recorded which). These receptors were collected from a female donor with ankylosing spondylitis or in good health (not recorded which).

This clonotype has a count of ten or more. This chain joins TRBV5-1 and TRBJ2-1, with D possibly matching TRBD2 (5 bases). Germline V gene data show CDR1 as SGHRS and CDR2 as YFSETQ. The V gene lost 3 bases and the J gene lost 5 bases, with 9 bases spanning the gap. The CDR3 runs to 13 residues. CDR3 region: CASSSGNHNEQFF. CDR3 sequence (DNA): TGCGCCAGCAGCTCCGGGAACCACAATGAGCAGTTCTTC.

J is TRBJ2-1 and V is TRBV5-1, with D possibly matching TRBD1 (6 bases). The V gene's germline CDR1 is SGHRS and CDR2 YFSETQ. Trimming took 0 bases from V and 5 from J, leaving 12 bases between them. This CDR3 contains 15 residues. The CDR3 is CASSLGQGFHNEQFF. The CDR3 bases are TGCGCCAGCAGCTTGGGCCAGGGGTTCCACAATGAGCAGTTCTTC.

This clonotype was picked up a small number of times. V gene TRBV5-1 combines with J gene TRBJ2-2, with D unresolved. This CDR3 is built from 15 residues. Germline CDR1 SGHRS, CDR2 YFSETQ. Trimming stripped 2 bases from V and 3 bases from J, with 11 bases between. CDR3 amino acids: CASSFQTLDTGELFF. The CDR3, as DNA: TGCGCCAGCAGCTTTCAAACTTTGGACACCGGGGAGCTGTTTTTT.

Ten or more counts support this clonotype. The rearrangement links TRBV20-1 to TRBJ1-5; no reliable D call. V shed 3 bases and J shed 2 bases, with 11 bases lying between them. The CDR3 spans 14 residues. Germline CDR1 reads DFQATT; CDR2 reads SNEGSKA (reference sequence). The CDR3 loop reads CSASLPGGNQPQHF. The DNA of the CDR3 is TGCAGTGCTAGCTTACCAGGTGGCAATCAGCCCCAGCATTTT.

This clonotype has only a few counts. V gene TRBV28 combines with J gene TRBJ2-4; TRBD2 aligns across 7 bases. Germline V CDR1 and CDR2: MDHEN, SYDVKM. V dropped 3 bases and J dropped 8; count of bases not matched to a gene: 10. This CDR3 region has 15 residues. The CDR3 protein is CASSFGGPAGDIQYF. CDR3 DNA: TGTGCCAGCAGTTTTGGAGGCCCGGCGGGGGACATTCAGTACTTC.

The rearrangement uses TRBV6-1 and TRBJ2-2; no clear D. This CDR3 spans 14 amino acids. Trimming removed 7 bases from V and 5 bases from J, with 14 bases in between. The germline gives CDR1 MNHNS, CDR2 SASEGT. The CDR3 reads CASIWHKKTGELFF. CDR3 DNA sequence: TGTGCCAGCATATGGCATAAAAAAACCGGGGAGCTGTTTTTT.

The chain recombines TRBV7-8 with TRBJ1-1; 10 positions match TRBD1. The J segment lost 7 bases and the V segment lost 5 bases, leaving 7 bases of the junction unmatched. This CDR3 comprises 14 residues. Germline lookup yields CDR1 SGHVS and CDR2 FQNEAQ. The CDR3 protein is CASSPQGQGIEAFF. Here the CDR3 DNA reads TGTGCCAGCAGCCCGCAGGGACAGGGGATTGAAGCTTTCTTT.

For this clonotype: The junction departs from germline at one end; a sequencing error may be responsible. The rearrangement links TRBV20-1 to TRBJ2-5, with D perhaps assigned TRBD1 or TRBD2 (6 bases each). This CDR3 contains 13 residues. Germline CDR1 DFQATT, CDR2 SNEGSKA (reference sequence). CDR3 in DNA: TGCAGTGCTAGAGGTGGGGACAAAGAGACTAGGCACTTC. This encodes CSARGGDKETRHF.

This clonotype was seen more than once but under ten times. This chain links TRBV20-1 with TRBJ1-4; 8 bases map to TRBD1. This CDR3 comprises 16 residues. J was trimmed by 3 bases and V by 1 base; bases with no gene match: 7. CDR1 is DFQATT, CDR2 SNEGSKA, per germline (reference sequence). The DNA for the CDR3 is TGCAGTGCTAGAGGAAGCCAGGGGGCGGCTAATGAAAAACTGTTTTTT. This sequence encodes CSARGSQGAANEKLFF.

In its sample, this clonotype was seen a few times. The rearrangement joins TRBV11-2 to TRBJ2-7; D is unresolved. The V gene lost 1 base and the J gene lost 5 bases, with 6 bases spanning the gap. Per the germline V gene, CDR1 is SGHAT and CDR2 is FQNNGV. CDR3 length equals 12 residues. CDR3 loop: CASSLGMNEQYF. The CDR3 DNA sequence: TGTGCCAGCAGCTTAGGTATGAACGAGCAGTACTTC. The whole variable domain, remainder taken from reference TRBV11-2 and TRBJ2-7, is EAGVAQSPRYKIIEKRQSVAFWCNPISGHATLYWYQQILGQGPKLLIQFQNNGVVDDSQLPKDRFSAERLKGVDSTLKIQPAKLEDSAVYLCASSLGMNEQYFGPGTRLTVT.

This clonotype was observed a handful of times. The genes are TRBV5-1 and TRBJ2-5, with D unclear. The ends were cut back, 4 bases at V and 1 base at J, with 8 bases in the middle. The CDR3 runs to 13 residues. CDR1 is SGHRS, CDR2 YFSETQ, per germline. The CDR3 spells CASSRPSQETQYF. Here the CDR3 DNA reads TGCGCCAGCAGCAGACCCTCCCAAGAGACCCAGTACTTC.

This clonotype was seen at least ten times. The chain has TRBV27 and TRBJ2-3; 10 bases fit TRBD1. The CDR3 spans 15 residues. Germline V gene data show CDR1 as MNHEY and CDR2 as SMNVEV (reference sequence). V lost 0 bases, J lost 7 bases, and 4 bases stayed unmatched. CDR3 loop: CASSLSGQGPYTQYF. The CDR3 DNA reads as TGTGCCAGCAGTTTATCGGGACAGGGGCCTTATACGCAGTATTTT.

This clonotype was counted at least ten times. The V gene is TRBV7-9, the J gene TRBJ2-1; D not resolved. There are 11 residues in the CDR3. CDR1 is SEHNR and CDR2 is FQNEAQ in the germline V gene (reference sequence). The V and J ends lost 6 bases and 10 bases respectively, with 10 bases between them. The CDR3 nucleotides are TGTGCCAGCAGTAGAGGATGGGAGCAGTTCTTC. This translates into CASSRGWEQFF. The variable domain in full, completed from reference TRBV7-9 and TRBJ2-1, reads DTGVSQNPRHKITKRGQNVTFRCDPISEHNRLYWYRQTLGQGPEFLTYFQNEAQLEKSRLLSDRFSAERPKGSFSTLEIQRTEQGDSAMYLCASSRGWEQFFGPGTRLTVL.

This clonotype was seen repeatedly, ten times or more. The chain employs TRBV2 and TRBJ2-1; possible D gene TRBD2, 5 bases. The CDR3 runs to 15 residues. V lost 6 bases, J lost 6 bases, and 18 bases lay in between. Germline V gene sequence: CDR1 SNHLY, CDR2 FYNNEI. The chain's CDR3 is CASSSPRGMGNEQFF. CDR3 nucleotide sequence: TGTGCCAGCAGCTCCCCCCGGGGTATGGGCAATGAGCAGTTCTTC.

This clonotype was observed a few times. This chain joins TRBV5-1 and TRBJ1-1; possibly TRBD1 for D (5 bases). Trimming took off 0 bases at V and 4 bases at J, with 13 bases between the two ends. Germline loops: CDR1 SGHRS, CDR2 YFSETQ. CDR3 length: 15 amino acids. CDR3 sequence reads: CASSLVGGIGTEAFF. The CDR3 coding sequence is TGCGCCAGCAGCTTGGTGGGGGGGATTGGCACTGAAGCTTTCTTT.

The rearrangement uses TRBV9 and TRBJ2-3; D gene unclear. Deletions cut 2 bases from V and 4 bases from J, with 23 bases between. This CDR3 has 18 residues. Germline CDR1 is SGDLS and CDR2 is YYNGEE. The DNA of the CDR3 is TGTGCCAGCAGCGTCTCGCATGTTGGCGGCCTAATGGCAGATACGCAGTATTTT. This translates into CASSVSHVGGLMADTQYF.

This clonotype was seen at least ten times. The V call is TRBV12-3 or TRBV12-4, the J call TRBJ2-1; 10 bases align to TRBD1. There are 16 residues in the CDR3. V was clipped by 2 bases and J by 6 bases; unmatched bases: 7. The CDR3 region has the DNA TGTGCCAGCAGTTTAATGCCGGGACAGGGGAGCAATGAGCAGTTCTTC. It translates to CASSLMPGQGSNEQFF.

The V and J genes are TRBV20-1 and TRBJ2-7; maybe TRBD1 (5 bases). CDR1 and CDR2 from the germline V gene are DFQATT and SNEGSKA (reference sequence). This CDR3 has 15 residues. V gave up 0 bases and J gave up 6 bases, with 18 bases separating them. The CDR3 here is CSARDSRPQRGEQYF. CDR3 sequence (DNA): TGCAGTGCTAGAGATTCCCGACCTCAAAGGGGCGAGCAGTACTTC.

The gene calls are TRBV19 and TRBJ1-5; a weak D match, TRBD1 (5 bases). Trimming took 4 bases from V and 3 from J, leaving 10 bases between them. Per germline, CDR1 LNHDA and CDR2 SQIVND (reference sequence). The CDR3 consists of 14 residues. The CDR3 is CASSTPGNNQPQHF. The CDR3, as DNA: TGTGCCAGTAGTACGCCAGGGAACAATCAGCCCCAGCATTTT.

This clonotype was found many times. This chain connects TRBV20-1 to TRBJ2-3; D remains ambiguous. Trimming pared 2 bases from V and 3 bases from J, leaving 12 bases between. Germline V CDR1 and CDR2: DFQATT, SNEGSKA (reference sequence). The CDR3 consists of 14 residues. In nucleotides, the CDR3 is TGCAGTGCTAGATCTATGGACGGGACAGATACGCAGTATTTT. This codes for CSARSMDGTDTQYF.

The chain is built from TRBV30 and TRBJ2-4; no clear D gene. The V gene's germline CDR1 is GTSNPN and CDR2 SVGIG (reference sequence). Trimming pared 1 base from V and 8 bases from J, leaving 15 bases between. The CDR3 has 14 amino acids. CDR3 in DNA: TGTGCCTGGAGTGGTACTCAGACACGCGACATTCAGTACTTC. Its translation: CAWSGTQTRDIQYF.

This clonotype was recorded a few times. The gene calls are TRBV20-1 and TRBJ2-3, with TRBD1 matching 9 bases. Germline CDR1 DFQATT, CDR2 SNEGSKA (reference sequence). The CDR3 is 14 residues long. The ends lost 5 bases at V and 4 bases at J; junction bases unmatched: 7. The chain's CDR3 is CSAPPGQGPDTQYF. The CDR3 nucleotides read TGCAGTGCTCCTCCGGGACAGGGACCAGATACGCAGTATTTT.

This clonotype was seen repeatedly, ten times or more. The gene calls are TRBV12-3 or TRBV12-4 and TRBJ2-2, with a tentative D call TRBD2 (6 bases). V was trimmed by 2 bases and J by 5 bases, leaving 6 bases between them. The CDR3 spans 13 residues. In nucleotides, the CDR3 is TGTGCCAGCAGTTTACGGGAGACCGGGGAGCTGTTTTTT. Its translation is CASSLRETGELFF.

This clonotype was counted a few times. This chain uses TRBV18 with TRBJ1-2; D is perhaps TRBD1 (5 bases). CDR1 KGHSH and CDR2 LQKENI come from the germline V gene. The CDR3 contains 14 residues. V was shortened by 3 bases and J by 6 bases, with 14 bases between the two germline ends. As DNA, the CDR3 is TGTGCCAGCTCACCCATTACGGGACGGGATGGCTACACCTTC. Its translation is CASSPITGRDGYTF.